The text below deals with one T cell receptor beta chain. What it recognizes is unknown. The sample comes from a study of cytomegalovirus exposure and HLA in healthy donors. The study's findings and limits: The classifier, whose performance was assessed in both the original and validation cohorts, reportedly diagnosed cytomegalovirus status with high specificity and sensitivity. Usually a TCR sequence was rare, but some public TCRs were found in many donors. Subsequent analysis of the 100 to 150 validation repertoires found a tendency for first-cohort TCR clusters to co-occur.

While the first cohort had around 700 subjects, the donors belonged to the separate validation cohort of about 120 subjects. Clones were read by immunoSEQ multiplex PCR, and TCRdb kept only the in-frame ones, dropping some. The data show some 220,000 clones, with about 93% seen just once and 0.8% to 1.2% held by the top ten. The sample comprised PBMCs. The receptor comes from a woman aged 18-29 years in good health and CMV-seronegative.

The CDR3 DNA sequence: TGTGCCAGTAGTATTGCCGGCGGGAGCTCCTACAATGAGCAGTTCTTC. This gives the protein CASSIAGGSSYNEQFF. The chain uses TRBV19 and TRBJ2-1; 7 bases align to TRBD2. CDR3 length: 16 amino acids. The junction had 5 bases not matched to a gene; V was cut back by 3 bases and J by 0 bases. The germline V gene encodes CDR1 LNHDA and CDR2 SQIVND (reference sequence).